The 17 T cell receptor beta chains given below trace back to one sample, sequenced in a study of T cells in Graves' hyperthyroidism and ophthalmopathy. Amplification yielded TCR beta CDR3 regions, with RNA transcripts as the source. HTBI primers were used for first-round RT-PCR of the TCR CDR3. From the multiplex PCR reads, TCRdb called clonotypes with MiXCR, one entry per CDR3 protein. The sample holds under 250,000 distinct CDR3 sequences; roughly a sixth are singletons and the top ten take more than 50%. Specimen: blood. The receptors shown here come from a woman between 45 and 60 years old with Graves' hyperthyroidism.

V is TRBV7-9 and J is TRBJ2-7; 7 bases align to TRBD2. Germline V gene data show CDR1 as SEHNR and CDR2 as FQNEAQ (reference sequence). The junction had 9 bases not matched to a gene; V was cut back by 4 bases and J by 3 bases. The CDR3 sequence is 15 residues long. The CDR3 DNA is TGTGCCAGCAGCTCCAGCGGCGGGAGCAGCTACGAGCAGTACTTC. Residues: CASSSSGGSSYEQYF.

This clonotype was counted many times. This sequence joins TRBV28 and TRBJ1-6, with D tentatively TRBD1 (6 bases). Deletions cut 6 bases from V and 5 bases from J, with 11 bases between. This CDR3 contains 14 residues. CDR1 MDHEN and CDR2 SYDVKM come from the germline V gene. The CDR3 sequence is CASSLTGHNSPLHF. CDR3 in DNA: TGTGCCAGCAGCCTGACAGGACATAATTCACCCCTCCACTTT.

This clonotype was counted at least ten times. The CDR3 coding sequence is TGTGCCAGCAGTTCTTGGACAGGGGGCACTGAAGCTTTCTTT. This codes for CASSSWTGGTEAFF. The V and J genes are TRBV27 and TRBJ1-1; 10 bases map to TRBD1. The CDR3 runs to 14 residues. Germline assignment: CDR1 MNHEY and CDR2 SMNVEV (reference sequence). V shed 4 bases, J shed 4 bases, and the junction held 3 bases outside the gene matches.

V and J are TRBV9 and TRBJ2-7, with D possibly called TRBD1 or TRBD2 (5 bases each). Germline loops: CDR1 SGDLS, CDR2 YYNGEE. V lost 0 bases to trimming and J lost 2 bases, with 12 bases between them. The CDR3 is made up of 15 amino acids. The CDR3 loop is CASSVGGSQTYEQYF. In DNA form, the CDR3 reads TGTGCCAGCAGCGTAGGGGGGAGTCAGACCTACGAGCAGTACTTC.

This clonotype has just a few counts. This sequence joins TRBV27 and TRBJ2-1; D is undetermined. The CDR3 runs 13 residues. Germline CDR1 is MNHEY and CDR2 is SMNVEV (reference sequence). V lost 4 bases, J lost 9 bases, and 13 bases lay in between. The CDR3 sequence is CASSSVPVGEQFF. The CDR3 DNA follows: TGTGCCAGCAGTTCCGTCCCGGTCGGTGAGCAGTTCTTC.

The V call is TRBV19, the J call TRBJ2-7, with D possibly being TRBD1 (6 bases). V lost 6 bases, J lost 1 base, and 10 bases lay in between. Germline assignment: CDR1 LNHDA and CDR2 SQIVND (reference sequence). This CDR3 has 13 residues. The CDR3 spells CASSRQVSYEQYF. For the CDR3, the DNA is TGTGCCAGTAGCCGACAGGTGTCCTACGAGCAGTACTTC.

This rearrangement joins TRBV12-3 or TRBV12-4 to TRBJ2-2, with D possibly being TRBD2 (5 bases). V lost 1 base and J 8 bases, leaving 8 bases between the germline ends. CDR3 length equals 13 residues. The CDR3: CASSLGTQGELFF. The CDR3 nucleotides are TGTGCCAGCAGTTTAGGGACTCAGGGGGAGCTGTTTTTT.

There are many counts of this clonotype. J is TRBJ1-1 and V is TRBV9; 9 bases fit TRBD1. Germline V gene sequence: CDR1 SGDLS, CDR2 YYNGEE. V lost 4 bases, J lost 3 bases, and 7 bases stayed unmatched. The CDR3 is 15 residues long. Here the CDR3 DNA reads TGTGCCAGCAGCCCGCAACAGGGGGCGTACACTGAAGCTTTCTTT. This translates into CASSPQQGAYTEAFF.

This clonotype was counted at least ten times. The chain has TRBV13 and TRBJ2-1; D unclear. From germline, CDR1 is PRHDT and CDR2 FYEKMQ (reference sequence). Trimming shortened V by 3 bases and J by 4 bases, and 19 bases separated the two germline ends. CDR3 length: 17 residues. DNA of the CDR3: TGTGCCAGCAGCTTCGGTCGCCGGGCCCTCGATTACAATGAGCAGTTCTTC. Its protein is CASSFGRRALDYNEQFF. The full variable domain, in which reference TRBV13 and TRBJ2-1 provide the parts outside the CDR3, is AAGVIQSPRHLIKEKRETATLKCYPIPRHDTVYWYQQGPGQDPQFLISFYEKMQSDKGSIPDRFSAQQFSDYHSELNMSSLELGDSALYFCASSFGRRALDYNEQFFGPGTRLTVL.

This chain joins TRBV28 and TRBJ2-1; 12 nucleotides match TRBD2. Per germline, CDR1 MDHEN and CDR2 SYDVKM. J gave up 2 bases and V 6 bases, and 11 bases lay outside the gene matches. The CDR3 consists of 18 residues. DNA for the CDR3: TGTGCCAGCAGACGACACACTAGCGGGAGGAGTCCCTACAATGAGCAGTTCTTC. Protein sequence: CASRRHTSGRSPYNEQFF.

As concerns this clonotype: Given a much more abundant clone one base away, this may be a read error. The chain carries TRBV27 and TRBJ1-5, with D perhaps matching TRBD1 (6 bases). V lost 3 bases and J 5 bases, leaving 17 bases between the germline ends. CDR1 and CDR2 from the germline V gene are MNHEY and SMNVEV (reference sequence). The CDR3 is made up of 16 amino acids. The CDR3 coding sequence is TGTGCCAGCAGTTTGGACCGGACAGCTCCTGATCAGCCCCAGCATTTT. It specifies CASSLDRTAPDQPQHF.

There are many counts of this clonotype. The CDR3, as DNA: TGTGCCAGCAGTAGTTCTAGCGGGAGGAATGAGCAGTTCTTC. Translated: CASSSSSGRNEQFF. The rearrangement links TRBV12-3 or TRBV12-4 to TRBJ2-1; 11 positions match TRBD2. This CDR3 spans 14 amino acids. V shed 5 bases and J 7 bases; nucleotides not matched to a gene: 4.

This clonotype came up once. The CDR3 DNA is TGTGCCTGGAGTGGTGACAGGGGGCTAATCTACGAGCAGTACTTC. This gives the protein CAWSGDRGLIYEQYF. The chain recombines TRBV30 with TRBJ2-7; TRBD1 aligns across 10 bases. J gave up 3 bases and V 1 base, and 6 bases lay outside the gene matches. Germline V gene data show CDR1 as GTSNPN and CDR2 as SVGIG (reference sequence). CDR3 length equals 15 residues. The variable domain in full, with the rest retrieved from reference TRBV30 and TRBJ2-7, is SQTIHQWPATLVQPVGSPLSLECTVEGTSNPNLYWYRQAAGRGLQLLFYSVGIGQISSEVPQNLSASRPQDRQFILSSKKLLLSDSGFYLCAWSGDRGLIYEQYFGPGTRLTVT.

This clonotype was observed a few times. V is TRBV5-1 and J is TRBJ1-2, with 10 bases lining up with TRBD1. The germline CDR1 and CDR2 sequences are SGHRS and YFSETQ. The CDR3 is 14 residues long. V shed 4 bases and J 4 bases; nucleotides not matched to a gene: 4. CDR3 bases: TGCGCCAGCAGCGGAGGACAGGGGGTCTATGGCTACACCTTC. This sequence encodes CASSGGQGVYGYTF.

This clonotype was recorded at least ten times. The rearrangement links TRBV28 to TRBJ2-7; D gene uncertain. Germline V lookup: CDR1 MDHEN, CDR2 SYDVKM. The CDR3 contains 15 residues. Trimming took 7 bases from V and 3 from J, leaving 19 bases between them. The CDR3 sequence: CASNTAVPTLYEQYF. The CDR3, as DNA: TGTGCCAGCAATACGGCCGTTCCCACACTCTACGAGCAGTACTTC.

This clonotype appeared many times. The DNA of the CDR3 is TGTGCCAGCAGTTTAGGGAGCACAGATACGCAGTATTTT. It is translated as CASSLGSTDTQYF. The chain is built from TRBV28 and TRBJ2-3; no firm D call. The germline V gene encodes CDR1 MDHEN and CDR2 SYDVKM. The CDR3 consists of 13 residues. Trimming took off 2 bases at V and 0 bases at J, with 3 bases between the two ends.

This clonotype was seen many times. The chain is built from TRBV27 and TRBJ2-1, with D unclear. Per germline, CDR1 MNHEY and CDR2 SMNVEV (reference sequence). Trimming left V 9 bases short and J 7 bases short, with 10 bases between. This CDR3 has 11 amino acids. The CDR3 reads CARDAPNEQFF. The CDR3 bases are TGTGCCAGGGACGCGCCAAATGAGCAGTTCTTC.